The T cell receptor beta chain described here comes from a study of blood T cell repertoires in COVID-19 (dated by TCRdb to about 2020). For context, the study as a whole: Samples covering the acute and convalescent phases of COVID-19 were provided by collaborators in the United States, Italy and Spain. The prospective study material was composed of cDNA or gDNA derived from T cells, B-cell-depleted T cells, or PBMCs. Deeply sampled blood TCRbeta repertoires from subjects exposed to, actively infected with, or recovered from COVID-19 were included in the dataset. The repertoires were released in a freely available public database meant as a resource for research on the immune response to SARS-CoV-2. The samples were drawn from the first 160 participants of the ongoing ImmuneRACE study and from some 1,300 subjects provided by 6 global collaborators. The sample metadata nearly always contained a de-identified subject ID, COVID-19 status, age in years and sex. Where available, HLA class I and class II types were taken from metadata supplied by the sample provider and were not determined by assay-based typing. Results and caveats for the whole study, not just this receptor: The quantity of clinical and demographic metadata differed by source and by participant and was supplied without curation.

The CDR3 runs 13 amino acids, cysteine and phenylalanine included. CDR3 DNA is the only sequence kept; it has 39 bases, read in frame from the first base. At the junction V is shortened by 6 bases and J by 7 bases; bases outside the gene matches: 8. CDR1 and CDR2 are drawn from the germline V gene: SGDLS, YYNGEE. This clone was counted a single time. Its specific antigen is unknown. No quality values exist for individual bases; no much larger clone is one base distant. TCRbeta CDR3 regions were amplified from genomic DNA using the immunoSEQ Assay, a bias-controlled multiplex PCR. From the authors' description of their analysis: Nucleated cell counts per sample were estimated from amplification of reference gene primers within the assay. To quantify the absolute abundance of each unique TCRbeta CDR3 rearrangement, sequence reads were collapsed and filtered. For each sample, productive Simpson clonality was calculated as the square root of Simpson's diversity index over productive rearrangements. Sourced from immuneACCESS, this table was stored by TCRdb with only in-frame sequences that have V and J called. A share of the clones is absent; for the studies checked, an unresolved V gene accounts for under half, and the remainder has no known explanation. D and trimming were read from the DNA, whereas the V and J calls and clone size are those reported in that table. The sample records 150,000 to 200,000 clones, 88% of which are singletons. The ten largest make up approximately 4% of the sample.

Each collaborating institution followed its own protocols to collect whole blood in K2EDTA tubes. For TCRbeta analysis, collaborators shipped samples as frozen whole blood, isolated PBMCs, or DNA extracted from either of those sample types. This receptor was identified in a human donor in a cohort sampled during active COVID-19. The sequenced material came from peripheral blood. The chain was built from TRBV9 and TRBJ2-5; TRBD2 aligns with 8 central bases. Here the CDR3 is given as CASTTAGAGTQYF. The DNA sequence is TGTGCCAGCACCACAGCGGGAGCGGGGACCCAGTACTTC.